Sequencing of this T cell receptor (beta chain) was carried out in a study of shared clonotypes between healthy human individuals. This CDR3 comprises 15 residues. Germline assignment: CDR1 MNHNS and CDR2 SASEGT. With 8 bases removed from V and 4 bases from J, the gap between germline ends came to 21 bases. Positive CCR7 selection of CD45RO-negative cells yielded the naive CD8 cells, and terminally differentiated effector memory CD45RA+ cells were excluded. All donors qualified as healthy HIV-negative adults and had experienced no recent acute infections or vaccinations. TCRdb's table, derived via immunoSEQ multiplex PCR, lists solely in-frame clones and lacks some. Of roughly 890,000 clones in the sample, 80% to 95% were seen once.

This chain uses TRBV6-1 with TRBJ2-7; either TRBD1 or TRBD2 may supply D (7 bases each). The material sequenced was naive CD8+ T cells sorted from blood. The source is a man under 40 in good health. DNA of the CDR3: TGTGCCAGCCTAAAAGGACAGGTGGGGGGGTACGAGCAGTACTTC. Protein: CASLKGQVGGYEQYF.